The present entry profiles one T cell receptor beta chain with its context. Its target is unknown. Using immunoSEQ multiplex PCR, the repertoire was profiled, and TCRdb retains in-frame clones only, with some absent. Altogether roughly 4,600 clones are present, more than 60% being singletons, with the ten largest covering roughly 7.7%. This record comes from a study of immune evolution from preneoplasia to lung adenocarcinoma. Study results and caveats: Normal lung had highest clonality; later lesions appeared denser, more diverse.

Germline lookup yields CDR1 SGHTA and CDR2 FQGNSA. This CDR3 comprises 13 residues. V gave up 2 bases and J gave up 6 bases, with 10 bases separating them. The sequenced material came from FFPE lung adenocarcinoma in situ tissue. This clonotype originated in a person aged 60-79 years with lung adenocarcinoma. V is TRBV7-2 and J is TRBJ1-2; no firm D call. The CDR3 sequence: CASSLLRLDGYTF. Written as DNA, the CDR3 is TGTGCCAGCAGCTTACTACGCCTGGATGGCTACACCTTC.